Sequencing of this TCR delta chain was carried out in a study of gamma-delta chains in newborns, infants, children. Across the study: Microbial exposure reportedly drives polyclonal innate γδ T cell expansion after birth.

TCRdb re-identified clones in the reads via CATT. The sample has about 780 delta-chain clones, more than 0.8% seen once. Concerning this clone itself: A far larger clone is a single base away, which makes a read error likely.

The ends lost 0 bases at V and 1 base at J; junction bases unmatched: 9. Germline V gives CDR1 GEAIGNYY, CDR2 EKD. The CDR3 length is 17 residues. This receptor was identified in a child in good health. The sequenced sample was blood. J is TRDJ1 and V is TRDV2; 8 nucleotides line up with TRDD3. Written as DNA, the CDR3 is TGTGCCTGTGACACCGGGGATCACTGGGGGTGCACCGATAAACTCATCTTT. Its translation is CACDTGDHWGCTDKLIF.